The clone carrying this T cell receptor beta chain was counted a single time. Samples were assayed with immunoSEQ v3.0 at survey level. Generated by immunoSEQ multiplex PCR, the TCRdb table keeps only in-frame clones and is missing some. The repertoire has 9,000 to 10,000 clones, over 75% of them found once; the top ten carry approximately 17%. The source of the sample is a study of long-term antiretroviral therapy in people with HIV. Germline values: CDR1 SGDLS, CDR2 YYNGEE. The V end lost 4 bases, the J end lost 2 bases, and 13 bases lay between the germline ends. The CDR3 length is 14 residues. The receptor's source is a man in his forties with HIV. This chain connects TRBV9 to TRBJ2-7; tentatively, D is TRBD2 (6 bases). The specimen comprised unsorted PBMCs, sampled 0.7 years after starting antiretroviral therapy. CDR3: CASSTGEMTYEQYF. CDR3 DNA sequence: TGTGCCAGCAGCACGGGGGAGATGACCTACGAGCAGTACTTC.